A selection of T cell receptor beta chains follows, all from one sample in a study of radiation and T cells in renal cell carcinoma. Some clones are missing from TCRdb's copy, which holds only in-frame ones; the method was immunoSEQ multiplex PCR. Here the sample spans 100,000 to 150,000 clones, 88% being singletons. The sequencing used blood, collected from a patient whose treatment included radiotherapy and nephrectomy. The receptors originated from a woman aged 70-85 years with renal cell carcinoma. Each CDR3 is given with its conserved first and last residue. A D gene is named only where the DNA matches it firmly. Not all rows give a size; the values are once, few, many and, for expanded clones, a class.

>NA|TRBJ2-5|TRBV10-3|few
TGTGCCATCAGTGAGTCGATGTTTGTCAGAGAGACCCAGTACTTC
CAISESMFVRETQYF
>NA|TRBJ2-7|TRBV10-1|NA
TGCGCCAGCAGGGACGGTTTATTCTACGAGCAGTACTTC
CASRDGLFYEQYF
>TRBD1|TRBJ1-5|TRBV5-5|NA
TGTGCCAGCAGCACCGGGACAGGGAATAGTCAGCCCCAGCATTTT
CASSTGTGNSQPQHF
>NA|TRBJ2-7|TRBV7-9|NA
TGTGCCAGCAGCTTAGGTCCCAGAAGCTACGAGCAGTACTTC
CASSLGPRSYEQYF
>TRBD1|TRBJ1-1|TRBV5-4|NA
TGTGCCAGCAGCTTGGTCGAGGGACAGGGAGAGACTGAAGCTTTCTTT
CASSLVEGQGETEAFF
>NA|TRBJ1-1|TRBV9|NA
TGTGCCAGCAGCGAAAGTCAGAACACTGAAGCTTTCTTT
CASSESQNTEAFF
>NA|TRBJ2-3|TRBV5-1|NA
TGCGCCAGCAGCTTGGAGCGGGCTTGGGGCACAGATACGCAGTATTTT
CASSLERAWGTDTQYF
>TRBD1|TRBJ2-1|TRBV19|NA
TGTGCCAGTAGTTCCCGGACAGGGGTAGACTACAATGAGCAGTTCTTC
CASSSRTGVDYNEQFF
>NA|TRBJ1-1|TRBV30|NA
TGTGCCTGGACGGCGAGGGCGGCCACTGAAGCTTTCTTT
CAWTARAATEAFF
>NA|TRBJ1-2|TRBV6-5|NA
TGTGCCAGCAGATTCTTGGACCCCAACTATGGCTACACCTTC
CASRFLDPNYGYTF
>TRBD2|TRBJ2-5|TRBV11-1|NA
TGTGCCAGCAGCCTTTCCGGACTAGAGGTTCGGGAGACCCAGTACTTC
CASSLSGLEVRETQYF
>NA|TRBJ1-1|TRBV2|NA
TGTGCCAGCAGAGACTTGGTGTCCACTGAAGCTTTCTTT
CASRDLVSTEAFF
>NA|TRBJ2-7|TRBV5-5|NA
TGTGCCAGCAGACCCTTAAGCTCCTACGAGCAGTACTTC
CASRPLSSYEQYF
>TRBD2|TRBJ2-3|TRBV4-2|NA
TGTGCCAGCAGCCAAGATGGGACTAGCGGGGGCACAGATACGCAGTATTTT
CASSQDGTSGGTDTQYF
>NA|TRBJ1-2|TRBV9|NA
TGTGCCAGCAGCGTAGGTCCGGGGGATAACTATGGCTACACCTTC
CASSVGPGDNYGYTF
>TRBD2|TRBJ2-2|TRBV6-5|NA
TGTGCCAGCATTTCCGGCGGGGGGGCCGGGGAGCTGTTTTTT
CASISGGGAGELFF
>TRBD1|TRBJ2-1|TRBV28|NA
TGTGCCAGCAGTCCCGGACAGGTCTACAATGAGCAGTTCTTC
CASSPGQVYNEQFF
>NA|TRBJ2-5|TRBV28|NA
TGTGCCAGCAGGGCGGCGAAAGAGACCCAGTACTTC
CASRAAKETQYF
>TRBD1|TRBJ1-5|TRBV7-2|NA
TGTGCCAGCAGCCTTCGACAGGGTGGCCAGCCCCAGCATTTT
CASSLRQGGQPQHF
>TRBD2|TRBJ2-3|TRBV4-2|NA
TGTGCCAGCAGCCAAGCGCCGACTAGCGGGGGGGCCATATCAGATACGCAGTATTTT
CASSQAPTSGGAISDTQYF
>NA|TRBJ1-2|TRBV10-3|NA
TGTGCCATCAGTCAGGCGGCCTATGGCTACACCTTC
CAISQAAYGYTF
>TRBD1|TRBJ2-7|TRBV9|NA
TGTGCCAGCAGCGTCGCCACAGGGGGCTACGAGCAGTACTTC
CASSVATGGYEQYF
>TRBD2|TRBJ2-7|TRBV15|NA
TGTGCCACCAGCAGACTAGCGGGGTCCTACGAGCAGTACTTC
CATSRLAGSYEQYF
>NA|TRBJ2-1|TRBV6-1|NA
TGTGCCAGCAGCGAACACCAGGGTGGGTACTACAATGAGCAGTTCTTC
CASSEHQGGYYNEQFF
>NA|TRBJ2-3|TRBV4-1|NA
TGCGCCAGCAGCCCCCGGGACTCTAGCACAGATACGCAGTATTTT
CASSPRDSSTDTQYF
>NA|TRBJ1-3|TRBV5-1|once
TGCGCCAGCAGCTTGGCCACTGGACTGATCTCTGGAAACACCATATATTTT
CASSLATGLISGNTIYF